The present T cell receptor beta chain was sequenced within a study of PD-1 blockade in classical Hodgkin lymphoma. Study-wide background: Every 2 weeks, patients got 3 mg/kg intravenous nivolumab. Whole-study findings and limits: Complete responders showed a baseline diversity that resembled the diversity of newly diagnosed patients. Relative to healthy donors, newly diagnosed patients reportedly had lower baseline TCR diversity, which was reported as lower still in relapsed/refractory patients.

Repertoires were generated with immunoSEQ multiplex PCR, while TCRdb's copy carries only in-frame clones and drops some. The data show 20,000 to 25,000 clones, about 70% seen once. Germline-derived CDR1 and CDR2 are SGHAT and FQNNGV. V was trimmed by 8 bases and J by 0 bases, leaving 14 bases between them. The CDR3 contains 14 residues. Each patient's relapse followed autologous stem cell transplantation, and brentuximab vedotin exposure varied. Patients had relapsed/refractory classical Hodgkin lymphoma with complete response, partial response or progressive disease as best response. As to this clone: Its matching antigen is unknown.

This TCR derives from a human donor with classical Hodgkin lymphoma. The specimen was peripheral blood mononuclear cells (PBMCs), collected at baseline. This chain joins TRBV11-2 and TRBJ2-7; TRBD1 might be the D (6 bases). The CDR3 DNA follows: TGTGCCAGCCAACCAGGGACAAGCTCCTACGAGCAGTACTTC. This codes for CASQPGTSSYEQYF. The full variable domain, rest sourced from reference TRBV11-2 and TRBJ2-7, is EAGVAQSPRYKIIEKRQSVAFWCNPISGHATLYWYQQILGQGPKLLIQFQNNGVVDDSQLPKDRFSAERLKGVDSTLKIQPAKLEDSAVYLCASQPGTSSYEQYFGPGTRLTVT.